The 17 T cell receptor beta chains below come from one sample, sequenced in a study of cytomegalovirus exposure and HLA in healthy donors. Primers: 60 Vbeta forward and 13 Jbeta reverse. The protocol was immunoSEQ multiplex PCR, while the TCRdb copy is restricted to in-frame clones and leaves out a portion. The sample includes under 200,000 clones, about 80% seen only once; the top ten take about 2.5%. Sequencing input: PBMCs. The receptors here all came from a woman aged 45 to 65 in good health and CMV-seronegative.

CDR3 DNA sequence: TGTGCCACCAGCAGGACTATGTGGGCCGAGCAGTACTTC. Protein: CATSRTMWAEQYF. The chain is built from TRBV15 and TRBJ2-7, with a tentative D call TRBD2 (5 bases). The CDR3 extends over 13 amino acids. Trimming took 3 bases from V and 6 from J, leaving 12 bases between them. Germline-derived CDR1 and CDR2 are LNHNV and YYDKDF (reference sequence).

As regards this clone: At one boundary the junction diverges from the germline segment, which might be a read error. The CDR3 nucleotides are TGTGCCAGCAGCTCCGCCGGCAGGGGCGAGCAGTACTTC. This encodes CASSSAGRGEQYF. This chain uses TRBV5-3 with TRBJ2-7, with a weak D call TRBD1 (6 bases). TRBV5-3 belongs to the ORF category, with a function that is uncertain. This CDR3 spans 13 amino acids.

V is TRBV6-4 and J is TRBJ1-1; D gene uncertain. Germline CDR1 is MRHNA and CDR2 is SNTAGT. V was cut by 3 bases and J by 3 bases, with 8 bases left in between. The length of the CDR3 is 13 residues. This CDR3 reads CASSEDRDTEAFF. The CDR3 DNA follows: TGTGCCAGCAGTGAAGACCGGGACACTGAAGCTTTCTTT.

The chain has TRBV6-5 and TRBJ1-5; TRBD1 is a possible D gene (5 bases). Trimming left V 6 bases short and J 6 bases short, with 15 bases between. The germline V gene encodes CDR1 MNHEY and CDR2 SVGAGI. This CDR3 has 14 residues. CDR3 DNA: TGTGCCAGCAGCCCTGGGGGGGTTATTCAGCCCCAGCATTTT. It codes for CASSPGGVIQPQHF.

The gene calls are TRBV29-1 and TRBJ1-1, with no clear D. Germline loops: CDR1 SQVTM, CDR2 ANQGSEA. V was shortened by 1 base and J by 1 base, with 13 bases between the two germline ends. The CDR3 sequence is 15 residues long. CDR3 sequence reads: CSVEGEGLPNTEAFF. CDR3 sequence (DNA): TGCAGCGTTGAAGGGGAGGGCTTGCCGAACACTGAAGCTTTCTTT. The full variable domain, in which reference TRBV29-1 and TRBJ1-1 provide the parts outside the CDR3, is SAVISQKPSRDICQRGTSLTIQCQVDSQVTMMFWYRQQPGQSLTLIATANQGSEATYESGFVIDKFPISRPNLTFSTLTVSNMSPEDSSIYLCSVEGEGLPNTEAFFGQGTRLTVV.

This sequence joins TRBV7-2 and TRBJ1-2; D is undetermined. Trimming removed 2 bases from V and 6 bases from J, with 22 bases in between. The CDR3 consists of 17 residues. Germline CDR1 reads SGHTA; CDR2 reads FQGNSA. The CDR3 sequence: CASSLTGDGRFSDGYTF. CDR3 DNA sequence: TGTGCCAGCAGCTTAACCGGGGATGGTCGTTTCTCGGATGGCTACACCTTC. Looking up the rest from reference TRBV7-2 and TRBJ1-2 gives the full variable domain: GAGVSQSPSNKVTEKGKDVELRCDPISGHTALYWYRQSLGQGLEFLIYFQGNSAPDKSGLPSDRFSAERTGGSVSTLTIQRTQQEDSAVYLCASSLTGDGRFSDGYTFGSGTRLTVV.

Notes on this clone: The sample contains more than one DNA sequence encoding this CDR3. The J gene is TRBJ1-6, the V gene TRBV6-5; tentative D call: TRBD1 (6 bases). Per the germline V gene, CDR1 is MNHEY and CDR2 is SVGAGI. V was pared by 0 bases and J by 8 bases, with 11 bases between. The CDR3 contains 15 residues. CDR3 region: CASSYSSQGYSPLHF. The CDR3 nucleotides read TGTGCCAGCAGTTACTCGTCCCAGGGGTATTCACCCCTCCACTTT.

The chain uses TRBV5-6 and TRBJ1-2, with D possibly being TRBD1 (6 bases). Germline CDR1 SGHDT, CDR2 YYEEEE. Trimming left V 3 bases short and J 4 bases short, with 13 bases between. The CDR3 has 14 residues. CDR3 residues: CASSWEQGIYGYTF. Here the CDR3 DNA reads TGTGCCAGCAGCTGGGAACAGGGAATCTATGGCTACACCTTC.

This sequence joins TRBV29-1 and TRBJ1-1, with 8 bases aligning to TRBD1. The CDR3 consists of 14 residues. Germline assignment: CDR1 SQVTM and CDR2 ANQGSEA. V was clipped by 6 bases and J by 1 base; unmatched bases: 7. The CDR3 DNA reads TGCAGCGTAAATCCGGGACAGGCGAACACTGAAGCTTTCTTT. It specifies CSVNPGQANTEAFF.

The gene calls are TRBV4-2 and TRBJ2-3, with D possibly being TRBD2 (6 bases). Looked up from germline, CDR1 is LGHNA and CDR2 is YNFKEQ. CDR3 length: 16 amino acids. V was shortened by 1 base and J by 3 bases, with 14 bases between the two germline ends. The CDR3 reads CASSQASGYPTDTQYF. CDR3 bases: TGTGCCAGCAGCCAAGCCAGCGGGTACCCAACAGATACGCAGTATTTT.

The chain links TRBV6-1 to TRBJ2-7; 8 nucleotides line up with TRBD1. The CDR3 contains 13 residues. The V gene end was trimmed by 8 bases and the J gene end by 2 bases; junction bases not matched to a gene: 5. The germline V gene encodes CDR1 MNHNS and CDR2 SASEGT. The CDR3 here is CASGDRPAYEQYF. Here the CDR3 DNA reads TGTGCCAGCGGGGACAGGCCGGCCTACGAGCAGTACTTC.

The chain uses TRBV14 and TRBJ1-2, with 10 bases matching TRBD1. The CDR3 sequence is 14 residues long. The V segment lost 4 bases and the J segment 6 bases; nucleotides outside the gene matches: 5. Per germline, CDR1 SGHDN and CDR2 FVKESK. CDR3 residues: CASSLLTGGDGYTF. Written as DNA, the CDR3 is TGTGCCAGCAGCCTGTTGACAGGGGGCGATGGCTACACCTTC.

This chain joins TRBV4-3 and TRBJ2-1; 11 bases fit TRBD1. Trimming took 4 bases from V and 3 from J; bases not matched to a gene: 5. In germline, CDR1 is LGHNA, CDR2 YSLEER. This CDR3 has 16 amino acids. CDR3 sequence: CASSLTGTGGYNEQFF. DNA for the CDR3: TGCGCCAGCAGCCTAACCGGGACAGGGGGCTACAATGAGCAGTTCTTC.

Comment on this clone: The sample contains more than one DNA sequence encoding this CDR3. V usage is TRBV7-9 and J usage is TRBJ2-1, with D possibly being TRBD2 (6 bases). CDR1 and CDR2 from the germline V gene are SEHNR and FQNEAQ (reference sequence). With 5 bases removed from V and 0 bases from J, the gap between germline ends came to 11 bases. There are 15 residues in the CDR3. CDR3 sequence reads: CASSPSESSYNEQFF. CDR3 DNA: TGTGCCAGCAGCCCTAGCGAAAGCTCCTACAATGAGCAGTTCTTC.

CDR3 nucleotide sequence: TGTGCCAGCTCACCCGGACAGGGGGCAACTGAAGCTTTCTTT. It is translated as CASSPGQGATEAFF. The chain couples TRBV18 to TRBJ1-1; 11 bases match TRBD1. The CDR3 covers 14 residues. Germline CDR1 reads KGHSH; CDR2 reads LQKENI. The V gene end was trimmed by 3 bases and the J gene end by 5 bases; junction bases not matched to a gene: 2.

The sample holds one count of this clone. The junction and the germline gene differ at one end; a read error may be behind it. The CDR3, as DNA: TGTGCTAGCAGCTCTAAAGGGCGGGACGAGCAGTACTTC. This codes for CASSSKGRDEQYF. V gene TRBV7-7 combines with J gene TRBJ2-5; weak D call: TRBD2 (5 bases). The J call may be incorrect, as the DNA end agrees better with TRBJ2-7. Germline V CDR1 and CDR2: SSHAT, FNYEAQ (reference sequence). The CDR3 has 13 amino acids.

This sequence joins TRBV5-5 and TRBJ1-3, with 12 bases lining up with TRBD1. J gave up 8 bases and V 4 bases, and 7 bases lay outside the gene matches. Germline lookup yields CDR1 SGHKS and CDR2 YYEKEE (reference sequence). The CDR3 sequence is 15 residues long. CDR3 in amino acids: CASSGGTGGWYTIYF. The CDR3 DNA reads as TGTGCCAGCAGCGGAGGGACAGGGGGCTGGTACACCATATATTTT.